This TCR beta chain was captured in a study of T cell clonotyping in hematopoietic cell transplantation. About the study: Recipient samples before transplant were obtained post-cytoreduction.

Stated time point: recipient sample about 28 days before transplant, after cytoreduction. Study conclusions and caveats: Recipient TCR diversity dropped after transplant; expanded clonotypes rose from day 30 to 180. At the given depth, recipient repertoires were over 95% de novo clonotypes.

This clone was observed once. The target antigen is unknown. Profiled with immunoSEQ multiplex PCR; TCRdb holds only in-frame clones, not every one. Of fewer than 20,000 clones listed, more than 75% were seen once; the top ten hold roughly 8%. The source was peripheral blood mononuclear cells, collected before stem cell transplant. This receptor was obtained from a man in his forties or fifties with acute myeloid leukemia. Some clones in this sample may be carry-over from other donors' samples.

CDR3 loop: CASSTAGNNNSPLHF. DNA of the CDR3: TGTGCCAGTAGTACCGCCGGGAATAATAATTCACCCCTCCACTTT. The chain couples TRBV19 to TRBJ1-6; D is uncertain. V lost 4 bases and J lost 5, with 12 bases in between. Per the germline V gene, CDR1 is LNHDA and CDR2 is SQIVND (reference sequence). The CDR3 length is 15 residues.